The 32 T cell receptor beta chains given below trace back to one sample, sequenced in a study of early T cells in non-severe SARS-CoV-2 infection. TCRdb passed the 5' RACE reads through MiXCR, listing each CDR3 protein once. The sample has 43,000 or so distinct CDR3 sequences, about 4% seen once. Material: whole blood. These receptors all come from an adult who was a healthcare worker with PCR-confirmed SARS-CoV-2 infection or an uninfected control (not recorded which).

This clonotype was counted only a few times. This chain connects TRBV7-8 to TRBJ2-7, with 10 positions matching TRBD2. There are 16 residues in the CDR3. V was clipped by 5 bases and J by 2 bases; unmatched bases: 9. The germline V gene encodes CDR1 SGHVS and CDR2 FQNEAQ. CDR3 amino acids: CASSPQRLAGAYEQYF. The CDR3 DNA sequence: TGTGCCAGCAGCCCCCAGAGGCTAGCGGGAGCCTACGAGCAGTACTTC.

This clonotype came up many times. The V gene is TRBV5-1, the J gene TRBJ2-1; 16 bases are shared with TRBD2. The CDR3 sequence is 17 residues long. V shed 4 bases, J shed 6 bases, and the junction held 7 bases outside the gene matches. Germline CDR1 reads SGHRS; CDR2 reads YFSETQ. The CDR3 sequence: CASSPGTSGGAFNEQFF. DNA of the CDR3: TGCGCCAGCAGCCCAGGGACTAGCGGGGGGGCGTTCAATGAGCAGTTCTTC.

The rearrangement links TRBV15 to TRBJ2-7; TRBD1 aligns across 11 bases. With 3 bases clipped from V and 2 bases from J, the junction kept 3 bases outside the gene matches. CDR1 is LNHNV and CDR2 is YYDKDF in the germline V gene (reference sequence). There are 15 residues in the CDR3. CDR3 nucleotides: TGTGCCACCAGCAGGGACAGGGGGCTCCCCTACGAGCAGTACTTC. Protein: CATSRDRGLPYEQYF.

This clonotype was counted at least ten times. V and J are TRBV18 and TRBJ1-2; 7 bases map to TRBD1. Trimming took 6 bases from V and 5 from J; bases not matched to a gene: 12. The CDR3 is 15 amino acids. Germline loops: CDR1 KGHSH, CDR2 LQKENI. The CDR3, as DNA: TGTGCCAGCTCCCTCACAGCCGACAGGGAATATGGCTACACCTTC. This sequence encodes CASSLTADREYGYTF.

This clonotype has a count of ten or more. The genes are TRBV27 and TRBJ2-7, with a tentative D call TRBD1 (5 bases). V was shortened by 2 bases and J by 2 bases, with 16 bases between the two germline ends. The CDR3 loop spans 16 amino acids. Germline CDR1 and CDR2: MNHEY and SMNVEV (reference sequence). The CDR3 nucleotides read TGTGCCAGCAGTTTAAGAATGAGGCAGGGTACCTACGAGCAGTACTTC. This gives the protein CASSLRMRQGTYEQYF.

The table lists this clonotype with many counts. The chain recombines TRBV10-3 with TRBJ1-1; D ambiguous. CDR1 and CDR2 from the germline V gene are ENHRY and SYGVKD. The CDR3 has 16 residues. Trimming cost V 3 bases and J 1 base, with 15 bases left between them. For the CDR3, the DNA is TGTGCCATCAGTGATGCGGCCAAAACCTCGAACACTGAAGCTTTCTTT. Amino acids: CAISDAAKTSNTEAFF.

J is TRBJ2-2 and V is TRBV5-5; D might be TRBD2 (5 bases). V shed 0 bases and J shed 5 bases, with 17 bases lying between them. Germline V CDR1 and CDR2: SGHKS, YYEKEE (reference sequence). This CDR3 is built from 17 residues. The CDR3: CASSLEIRGLRTGELFF. CDR3 in DNA: TGTGCCAGCAGCTTGGAAATCCGCGGGTTACGTACCGGGGAGCTGTTTTTT.

This clonotype was picked up a small number of times. This chain joins TRBV12-3 or TRBV12-4 and TRBJ1-2; 7 bases are a match to TRBD1. CDR3 length equals 13 residues. V was pared by 6 bases and J by 8 bases, with 9 bases of the junction left unmatched. Written as DNA, the CDR3 is TGTGCCAGCAGCCTGGGACAGTTGAGCGGCTACACCTTC. It specifies CASSLGQLSGYTF.

V is TRBV21-1 and J is TRBJ1-4; the table's D gene call, TRBD1, was not cross checked with the DNA. TRBV21-1 is classified as a pseudogene. There are 16 residues in the CDR3. The DNA for the CDR3 is TGTGCCAGCAGCAAAGGAGGGGGGGTAACTAATGAAAAACTGTTTTTT. Protein sequence: CASSKGGGVTNEKLFF.

This clonotype has at least ten counts. The V call is TRBV7-2, the J call TRBJ2-2; D not certain. The V end was cut by 6 bases, the J end by 4 bases, with 6 bases between. There are 12 residues in the CDR3. CDR1 is SGHTA, CDR2 FQGNSA, per germline. The CDR3 coding sequence is TGTGCCAGCAGTCCGACCACCGGGGAGCTGTTTTTT. Protein: CASSPTTGELFF.

This clonotype was seen many times. The CDR3 DNA follows: TGTGCCAGCAGCCGCCACGACAATGAGCAGTTCTTC. As protein: CASSRHDNEQFF. The chain is built from TRBV11-3 and TRBJ2-1; D is undetermined. V lost 5 bases, J lost 5 bases, and 7 bases lay in between. Germline V gene data show CDR1 as SGHNT and CDR2 as YENEEA. This CDR3 spans 12 amino acids.

This clonotype came up many times. CDR3 amino acids: CASSEYIQGTEAFF. The CDR3 nucleotides are TGTGCCAGCAGTGAATATATTCAAGGGACTGAAGCTTTCTTT. The chain joins TRBV25-1 to TRBJ1-1; D ambiguous. V was shortened by 0 bases and J by 5 bases, with 10 bases between the two germline ends. The CDR3 runs 14 residues. Germline V gives CDR1 MGHDK, CDR2 SYGVNS.

This clonotype has just a few counts. J is TRBJ2-1 and V is TRBV3-1, with D perhaps matching TRBD2 (5 bases). The CDR3 is 13 amino acids. Germline CDR1 and CDR2: LGHDT and YNNKEL (reference sequence). V lost 4 bases and J lost 9, with 13 bases in between. CDR3 in amino acids: CASSPPAGAEQFF. For the CDR3, the DNA is TGTGCCAGCAGCCCACCGGCGGGTGCTGAGCAGTTCTTC.

There are many counts of this clonotype. The V and J genes are TRBV18 and TRBJ2-1, with 8 bases aligning to TRBD2. V trimming: 4 bases; J trimming: 0 bases; junction bases outside the gene matches: 8. This CDR3 is built from 17 residues. Germline V gives CDR1 KGHSH, CDR2 LQKENI. The DNA of the CDR3 is TGTGCCAGCTCACTGGTAAGCGGGACTAGCTCCTACAATGAGCAGTTCTTC. Its protein product is CASSLVSGTSSYNEQFF.

There are many counts of this clonotype. The V and J genes are TRBV20-1 and TRBJ2-5; 15 bases map to TRBD2. CDR1 is DFQATT and CDR2 is SNEGSKA in the germline V gene (reference sequence). This CDR3 is built from 15 residues. Trimming took 3 bases from V and 4 from J; bases not matched to a gene: 3. The CDR3 region is CSASRGLAGGETQYF. CDR3 DNA: TGCAGTGCTAGTAGGGGACTAGCGGGAGGAGAGACCCAGTACTTC.

Note on this clonotype: This may be a read error: a much more frequent sequence differs by one nucleotide. The V gene is TRBV4-1, the J gene TRBJ1-2; D ambiguous. The CDR3 is 13 residues long. V dropped 1 base and J dropped 5 bases, with 8 bases sitting between them. The V gene's germline CDR1 is MGHRA and CDR2 YSYEKL. The CDR3 spells CASSQVKSYGYTF. The CDR3, as DNA: TGCGCCAGCAGCCAAGTTAAAAGTTATGGCTACACCTTC.

This clonotype showed up many times. This chain connects TRBV30 to TRBJ2-7; weak D call: TRBD1 (5 bases). The germline CDR1 and CDR2 sequences are GTSNPN and SVGIG (reference sequence). The CDR3 consists of 19 residues. The ends were cut back, 2 bases at V and 1 base at J, with 27 bases in the middle. This chain's CDR3 is CAWSPAHRFSMTPSYEQYF. DNA of the CDR3: TGTGCCTGGAGTCCCGCGCACAGGTTCAGCATGACCCCTTCCTACGAGCAGTACTTC.

This clonotype was recorded at least ten times. This chain links TRBV5-5 with TRBJ1-1; D gene unclear. This CDR3 is 13 amino acids long. Germline assignment: CDR1 SGHKS and CDR2 YYEKEE (reference sequence). Trimming pared 1 base from V and 4 bases from J, leaving 8 bases between. The CDR3 bases are TGTGCCAGCAGCTTGTGGGATACCACTGAAGCTTTCTTT. Residues: CASSLWDTTEAFF.

In its sample, this clonotype was seen many times. The V and J genes are TRBV19 and TRBJ1-5; D perhaps matches TRBD1 (6 bases). Trimming cost V 5 bases and J 5 bases, with 22 bases left between them. The CDR3 runs 17 residues. Germline V CDR1 and CDR2: LNHDA, SQIVND (reference sequence). The CDR3 region is CASSVGQSRTKYQPQHF. Here the CDR3 DNA reads TGTGCCAGTAGTGTTGGACAGTCCCGTACGAAATATCAGCCCCAGCATTTT.

This clonotype was seen repeatedly, ten times or more. V usage is TRBV5-1 and J usage is TRBJ2-7, with 9 bases that match TRBD1. The CDR3 has 15 residues. With V trimmed by 0 bases and J by 4 bases, 5 bases remained unmatched. Germline V CDR1 and CDR2: SGHRS, YFSETQ. The CDR3 loop is CASSLEPDRGYEQYF. CDR3 DNA: TGCGCCAGCAGCTTGGAACCGGACAGGGGATACGAGCAGTACTTC. Complete variable domain (other parts from reference TRBV5-1 and TRBJ2-7): KAGVTQTPRYLIKTRGQQVTLSCSPISGHRSVSWYQQTPGQGLQFLFEYFSETQRNKGNFPGRFSGRQFSNSRSEMNVSTLELGDSALYLCASSLEPDRGYEQYFGPGTRLTVT.

This clonotype was detected many times. CDR3 sequence reads: CASSSWKERGVSDTQYF. DNA of the CDR3: TGTGCCAGCAGCTCCTGGAAAGAGCGGGGGGTCTCAGATACGCAGTATTTT. The chain is built from TRBV7-2 and TRBJ2-3; 9 positions agree with TRBD2. After removal of 4 bases from V and 4 bases from J, the junction contained 12 bases not matched to a gene. From germline, CDR1 is SGHTA and CDR2 FQGNSA. This CDR3 has 17 residues. Based on the CDR3 plus reference TRBV7-2 and TRBJ2-3, the full variable domain is GAGVSQSPSNKVTEKGKDVELRCDPISGHTALYWYRQSLGQGLEFLIYFQGNSAPDKSGLPSDRFSAERTGGSVSTLTIQRTQQEDSAVYLCASSSWKERGVSDTQYFGPGTRLTVL.

This clonotype has a count of ten or more. The DNA of the CDR3 is TGTGCCAGCAGTTTCCAAGGACACCTTAGCACAGATACGCAGTATTTT. Translation gives CASSFQGHLSTDTQYF. J is TRBJ2-3 and V is TRBV27; D perhaps matches TRBD1 (5 bases). This CDR3 is 16 amino acids long. The V gene's germline CDR1 is MNHEY and CDR2 SMNVEV (reference sequence). Trimming took off 3 bases at V and 0 bases at J, with 13 bases between the two ends.

There are many counts of this clonotype. The chain employs TRBV20-1 and TRBJ2-1; the D is unclear. In germline, CDR1 is DFQATT, CDR2 SNEGSKA (reference sequence). The CDR3 sequence is 14 residues long. V was trimmed by 3 bases and J by 7 bases, leaving 16 bases between them. The CDR3: CSASATTFGNEQFF. The CDR3 nucleotides read TGCAGTGCTAGTGCGACAACCTTTGGGAATGAGCAGTTCTTC.

This clonotype was seen ten or more times. The J gene is TRBJ1-2, the V gene TRBV10-3; D is unresolved. The CDR3 is 14 amino acids. V lost 2 bases and J 8 bases, leaving 15 bases between the germline ends. CDR1 and CDR2 from the germline V gene are ENHRY and SYGVKD. CDR3 nucleotide sequence: TGTGCCATCAGTGAGGTTGGTTTTGGATTAGGCTACACCTTC. Protein product: CAISEVGFGLGYTF.

This clonotype was counted at least ten times. The V gene is TRBV6-1, the J gene TRBJ2-5; no reliable D call. Trimming cost V 6 bases and J 5 bases, with 7 bases left between them. In germline, CDR1 is MNHNS, CDR2 SASEGT. The CDR3 is 11 amino acids. The DNA of the CDR3 is TGTGCCAGCAGGGGTTACGAGACCCAGTACTTC. It translates to CASRGYETQYF.

There are many counts of this clonotype. The genes are TRBV30 and TRBJ2-3, with D uncertain. The germline V and J ends were trimmed by 8 bases and 0 bases, with 21 bases remaining between them. Germline CDR1 and CDR2: GTSNPN and SVGIG (reference sequence). The CDR3 is 16 amino acids. The CDR3 reads CAGVKSKPPSTDTQYF. As DNA, the CDR3 is TGTGCCGGGGTAAAATCCAAGCCTCCTAGCACAGATACGCAGTATTTT. Full variable domain (missing parts from reference TRBV30 and TRBJ2-3): SQTIHQWPATLVQPVGSPLSLECTVEGTSNPNLYWYRQAAGRGLQLLFYSVGIGQISSEVPQNLSASRPQDRQFILSSKKLLLSDSGFYLCAGVKSKPPSTDTQYFGPGTRLTVL.

The table lists this clonotype with many counts. The chain couples TRBV18 to TRBJ2-3; D is unclear. The V gene lost 1 base and the J gene lost 6 bases, with 11 bases spanning the gap. CDR1 and CDR2 from the germline V gene are KGHSH and LQKENI. The CDR3 runs 14 residues. CDR3 bases: TGTGCCAGCTCACCACGGGGTTCGATGGATACGCAGTATTTT. Its translation is CASSPRGSMDTQYF.

This clonotype was counted ten times or more. The rearrangement links TRBV24-1 to TRBJ2-1; D is perhaps TRBD1 (6 bases). Trimming left V 3 bases short and J 7 bases short, with 9 bases between. The CDR3 covers 13 residues. CDR1 and CDR2 (germline): KGHDR, SFDVKD. The CDR3 protein is CATSDQTGNEQFF. The DNA of the CDR3 is TGTGCCACCAGTGATCAAACAGGGAATGAGCAGTTCTTC.

This clonotype was detected a few times. This chain uses TRBV7-9 with TRBJ1-3; a weak D match, TRBD1 (6 bases). This CDR3 has 17 amino acids. The V gene's germline CDR1 is SEHNR and CDR2 FQNEAQ (reference sequence). Trimming left V 3 bases short and J 4 bases short, with 19 bases between. For the CDR3, the DNA is TGTGCCAGCAGCTTTGCGGCCAGGACAGTGACGGGAAACACCATATATTTT. Residues: CASSFAARTVTGNTIYF.

This clonotype came up a few times. This chain connects TRBV6-5 to TRBJ1-1; 8 bases agree with TRBD1. This CDR3 has 15 residues. Trimming at V came to 4 bases and at J to 4 bases, leaving 8 bases not matched to a gene. Germline CDR1 is MNHEY and CDR2 is SVGAGI. CDR3 residues: CASSSAGTGTTEAFF. The CDR3 DNA reads TGTGCCAGCAGTTCCGCCGGGACAGGTACCACTGAAGCTTTCTTT.

This clonotype has at least ten counts. V is TRBV7-9 and J is TRBJ2-1; D might be TRBD1 (6 bases). V dropped 5 bases and J dropped 5 bases, with 19 bases sitting between them. CDR3 size: 16 residues. Germline CDR1 is SEHNR and CDR2 is FQNEAQ (reference sequence). This CDR3 is CASSPTGTRSNNEQFF. DNA for the CDR3: TGTGCCAGCAGCCCCACAGGGACACGGAGTAACAATGAGCAGTTCTTC.

This clonotype was observed many times. V usage is TRBV29-1 and J usage is TRBJ2-7; 10 bases are a match to TRBD1. V was clipped by 4 bases and J by 0 bases; unmatched bases: 6. This CDR3 contains 15 residues. CDR1 is SQVTM, CDR2 ANQGSEA, per germline. The CDR3 reads CSVAGTGVISYEQYF. The CDR3 coding sequence is TGCAGCGTTGCCGGGACAGGGGTAATCTCCTACGAGCAGTACTTC.